This T cell receptor beta chain was recovered during a study of response to subunit inactivated influenza vaccine. With 5 bases removed from V and 4 bases from J, the gap between germline ends came to 15 bases. Germline V gene lookup returns CDR1 SEHNR and CDR2 FQNEAQ (reference sequence). The CDR3 has 15 amino acids. Concerning this clonotype: Its antigen remains unidentified.

Study-level results: Few additional T cells are recruited per seasonal influenza vaccination, authors suggested.

TCRdb re-called the RT-PCR reads with MiXCR, one entry per CDR3 protein. The data show about 300,000 distinct CDR3 sequences, with 20% to 25% seen just once and more than 8.5% held by the top ten. The V call is TRBV7-9, the J call TRBJ2-1; D might be TRBD1 or TRBD2, each matching 5 bases. The starting material was PBMCs from blood, obtained 21 months after vaccination. This receptor was identified in a man between 50 and 70 years old who received an inactivated influenza vaccine. In DNA form, the CDR3 reads TGTGCCAGCAGCCCTAGAGGGGAGAGGTACAATGAGCAGTTCTTC. Translated, it gives CASSPRGERYNEQFF.